The entry below describes one T cell receptor beta chain. Its antigen is still unknown. The PCR contained 60 Vbeta and 13 Jbeta primers. TCRdb's table, derived via immunoSEQ multiplex PCR, lists solely in-frame clones and lacks some. The sample lists about 160,000 clones, 81% seen once, with 1.3% in the top ten. The sample is drawn from a study of cytomegalovirus exposure and HLA in healthy donors. Notes on the study in general: The study designated 150 or so TCR beta chains cytomegalovirus-associated. Researchers reported from a later analysis that most CMV-associated TCR beta chains appeared HLA-restricted. The authors later linked a missense DCLRE1C variant to TCR beta V- and J-gene trimming. Confirmation in vitro established that a few CMV-associated chains were specific for CMV antigens.

This CDR3 comprises 15 residues. V was pared by 1 base and J by 1 base, with 4 bases of the junction left unmatched. Germline CDR1 and CDR2: SGHRS and YFSETQ. The sequencing sample was made of PBMCs. The V call is TRBV5-1, the J call TRBJ1-1; 7 bases align to TRBD1. The source is a man in his fifties in good health and CMV-seropositive. CDR3 region: CASSLLGQANTEAFF. For the CDR3, the DNA is TGCGCCAGCAGCTTGCTCGGACAGGCGAACACTGAAGCTTTCTTT.